This TCR beta chain is from a study of cytomegalovirus exposure and HLA in healthy donors. This clone was picked up one time. As yet, its antigen is unknown. The length of the CDR3 is 16 residues. The V end lost 7 bases, the J end lost 1 base, and 19 bases lay between the germline ends. Germline lookup yields CDR1 LNHDA and CDR2 SQIVND (reference sequence). In the PCR, 60 Vbeta and 13 Jbeta primers were used. TCRdb keeps only in-frame clones here, not all; method: immunoSEQ multiplex PCR. The repertoire holds about 260,000 clones, with approximately 84% as singletons. The study sampled nominally healthy donors, though unrecorded immune exposures were likely. Study-wide results and caveats: Previous analysis showed most TCR beta V segments were productive about 87% or about 30% of the time. It was reportedly the case that the classifier diagnosed cytomegalovirus status with high specificity and sensitivity. An assumption of roughly uniform sequencing depth across donors underlay the presence/absence analyses.

This receptor was taken from a woman aged 40 to 55 in good health and CMV-seropositive. The V call is TRBV19, the J call TRBJ1-2; the D is unclear. Sequencing was done on a sample of PBMCs. The chain's CDR3 is CASNSGVYLGNYGYTF. The CDR3 coding sequence is TGTGCCAGTAATAGCGGTGTATATCTGGGTAACTATGGCTACACCTTC.